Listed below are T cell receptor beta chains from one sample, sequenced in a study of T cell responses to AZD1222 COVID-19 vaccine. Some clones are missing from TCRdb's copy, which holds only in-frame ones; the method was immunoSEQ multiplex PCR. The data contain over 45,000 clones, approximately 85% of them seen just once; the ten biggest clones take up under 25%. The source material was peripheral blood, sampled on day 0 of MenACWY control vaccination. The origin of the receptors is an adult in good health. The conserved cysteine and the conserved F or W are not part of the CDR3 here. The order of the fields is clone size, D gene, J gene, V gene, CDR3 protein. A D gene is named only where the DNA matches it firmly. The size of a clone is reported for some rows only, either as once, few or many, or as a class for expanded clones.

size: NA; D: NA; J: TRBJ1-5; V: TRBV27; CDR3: ASSLGLRGGSNQPQH
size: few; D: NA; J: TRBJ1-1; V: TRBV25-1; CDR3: ASSEVWGTEAF
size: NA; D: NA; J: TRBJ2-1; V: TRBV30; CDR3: AWSVSTSGKAYNEQF
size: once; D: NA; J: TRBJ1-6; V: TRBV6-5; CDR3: ASSYSDNSPLH
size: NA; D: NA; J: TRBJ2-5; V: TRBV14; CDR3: ASSQPGRWETQY
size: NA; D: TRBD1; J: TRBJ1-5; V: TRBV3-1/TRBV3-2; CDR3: ASSQQGSNQPQH
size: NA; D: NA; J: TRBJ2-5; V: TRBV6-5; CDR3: ASRKGRVKETQY
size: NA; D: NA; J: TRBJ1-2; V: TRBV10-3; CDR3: AITAVPEVLYGYT
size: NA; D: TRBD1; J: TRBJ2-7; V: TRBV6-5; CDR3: ASSRDRGVEQY
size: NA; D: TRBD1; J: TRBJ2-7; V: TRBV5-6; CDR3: ASSPGTGEEQY
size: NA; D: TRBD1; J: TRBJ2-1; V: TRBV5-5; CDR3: ASSLVQGAGYEQF
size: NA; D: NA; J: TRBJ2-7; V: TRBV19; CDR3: ASSPARQTYEQY
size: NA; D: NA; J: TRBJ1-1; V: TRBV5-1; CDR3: ASRLYLGGNTEAF
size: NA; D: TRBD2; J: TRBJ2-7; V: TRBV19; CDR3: ASSIVASGTYEQY
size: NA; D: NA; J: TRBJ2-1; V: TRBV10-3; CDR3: AISLSNEQF
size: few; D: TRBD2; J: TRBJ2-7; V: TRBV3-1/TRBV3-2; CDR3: ASTAGGSSYEQY
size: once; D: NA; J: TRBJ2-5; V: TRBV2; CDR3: ASSVLGVETQY